This TCR beta chain was recovered during a study of T cells in Graves' hyperthyroidism and ophthalmopathy. Study-level results: Classification by a 13 V-J model distinguished ophthalmopathy from stable hyperthyroidism. Blood held most thyroid clonotypes expanded above 0.001 frequency.

What was amplified from RNA transcripts were TCR beta CDR3 regions. Using the HTBI primer set, a first-round RT-PCR was run on the TCR CDR3. One entry per CDR3 protein, called by TCRdb with MiXCR from the multiplex PCR reads. Of a few hundred thousand distinct CDR3 sequences listed, 46% are singletons. A lack of ophthalmopathy progression within 18 months defined stable Graves' hyperthyroidism. Clinical symptoms, serum thyroxine, TRAb, thyroid ultrasound and orbital computed tomography established diagnosis. Points on this clonotype: Its antigen remains unknown.

Germline lookup yields CDR1 ENHRY and CDR2 SYGVKD. With 10 bases clipped from V and 2 bases from J, the junction kept 20 bases outside the gene matches. This CDR3 has 18 residues. V gene TRBV10-3 combines with J gene TRBJ2-5; the match to TRBD1 covers 9 bases. The receptor comes from a woman under 30 with Graves' hyperthyroidism. Sequences were obtained from peripheral blood or thyroid tissue (not recorded which). CDR3 loop: CASRSPDLGGQGQETQYF. The CDR3, as DNA: TGTGCCAGCAGATCCCCCGATTTGGGAGGACAGGGGCAAGAGACCCAGTACTTC.